This entry concerns a single TCR beta chain. The data were taken from a study of blood T cell repertoires in COVID-19. Study as a whole: The United States, Italy and Spain supplied acute and convalescent COVID-19 samples. From T cells, B-cell-depleted T cells, or PBMCs came the material, which was cDNA or gDNA.

The cohort comprised adults aged about 18 to 100 years residing in some 24 US areas. Contact with a PCR-confirmed or clinician-diagnosed COVID-19 case occurred within 2 weeks of entry. Using immunoSEQ multiplex PCR, the repertoire was profiled, and TCRdb retains in-frame clones only, with some absent. There are 430,000 or so clones in the sample; about 88% occur only once, and roughly 1.4% lies in the top ten. Germline CDR1 reads SGHNT; CDR2 reads YYREEE (reference sequence). Trimming removed 4 bases from V and 1 base from J, with 11 bases in between. This CDR3 region has 14 residues. The V gene is TRBV5-4, the J gene TRBJ2-5; maybe TRBD2 (5 bases). This TCR came from a woman between 18 and 30 years old who had been exposed to COVID-19. Sequenced: PBMCs or T cells enriched from blood (not recorded which). The CDR3 DNA reads TGTGCCAGCAGCCTCGAGCGGATCCAAGAGACCCAGTACTTC. Amino acids: CASSLERIQETQYF. The full variable domain, completed using reference TRBV5-4 and TRBJ2-5, is ETGVTQSPTHLIKTRGQQVTLRCSSQSGHNTVSWYQQALGQGPQFIFQYYREEENGRGNFPPRFSGLQFPNYSSELNVNALELDDSALYLCASSLERIQETQYFGPGTRLLVL.